Listed here are 4 T cell receptor beta chains from one sample, sequenced in a study of patients and donors after allogeneic stem cell transplantation. One entry per CDR3 protein results from TCRdb running MiXCR on the RT-PCR reads. Here the sample spans about 160,000 distinct CDR3 sequences, about a third being singletons. Input material: blood, either unsorted or a sorted T cell fraction (not recorded which). The source is a human donor who was either an allogeneic HSCT recipient or a stem cell or donor lymphocyte infusion donor (not recorded which). It is not recorded whose cells these are; they may come from a transplant donor.

This clonotype has a handful of counts. This rearrangement joins TRBV12-3 or TRBV12-4 to TRBJ1-5; 9 bases match TRBD1. CDR3 length: 18 amino acids. The trim removed 5 bases at V and 3 bases at J, leaving 14 bases unmatched. The CDR3, as DNA: TGTGCCAGCAGTCCGGGACAGGGATTGGGTCGGGCCAATCAGCCCCAGCATTTT. The encoded protein is CASSPGQGLGRANQPQHF.

The rearrangement uses TRBV6-5 and TRBJ1-2; TRBD1 might be the D (6 bases). The V end lost 4 bases, the J end lost 0 bases, and 12 bases lay between the germline ends. CDR3 length equals 15 residues. The germline gives CDR1 MNHEY, CDR2 SVGAGI. The chain's CDR3 is CASSFRQVANYGYTF. CDR3 in DNA: TGTGCCAGCAGTTTCCGACAGGTAGCTAACTATGGCTACACCTTC.

This clonotype was counted a few times. V is TRBV6-5 and J is TRBJ2-5; 7 bases line up with TRBD2. The length of the CDR3 is 13 residues. Germline V gene data show CDR1 as MNHEY and CDR2 as SVGAGI. J gave up 6 bases and V 7 bases, and 8 bases lay outside the gene matches. CDR3 in DNA: TGTGCCAGCAAAAGCGGGGTCCTTAAGACCCAGTACTTC. Translation: CASKSGVLKTQYF.

CDR3 DNA sequence: TGTGCCAGCCAGCCACTAGCGGGAACCACAGATACGCAGTATTTT. This translates into CASQPLAGTTDTQYF. V and J are TRBV7-9 and TRBJ2-3; 10 bases are shared with TRBD2. Germline CDR1 and CDR2: SEHNR and FQNEAQ (reference sequence). CDR3 length: 15 residues. With 8 bases clipped from V and 2 bases from J, the junction kept 7 bases outside the gene matches. Combining the CDR3 with reference TRBV7-9 and TRBJ2-3 gives the whole variable domain DTGVSQNPRHKITKRGQNVTFRCDPISEHNRLYWYRQTLGQGPEFLTYFQNEAQLEKSRLLSDRFSAERPKGSFSTLEIQRTEQGDSAMYLCASQPLAGTTDTQYFGPGTRLTVL.